Listed below are T cell receptor beta chains from one sample, sequenced in a study of CD8 T cells in Susac syndrome. TCRdb re-called the immunoSEQ multiplex PCR reads through MiXCR, storing one row per CDR3 protein. Found here are more than 200,000 distinct CDR3 sequences, around 93% of them singletons; the top ten hold 0.065% to 0.08%. The sample consisted of CD4+ T cells from PBMCs. The receptor source for this set is a human donor with multiple sclerosis. The conserved cysteine and the conserved F or W are not part of the CDR3 here.

J,V,length,CDR3
TRBJ1-6,TRBV27,12,ASTPGRGNSPLH
TRBJ2-3,TRBV5-4,13,ASSLTSGNTDTQY
TRBJ2-3,TRBV7-2,14,ASSLQGGGRTDTQY
TRBJ1-1,TRBV7-9,12,ANSLAGANTEVF
TRBJ2-1,TRBV7-9,12,ASSLGGLTHEQF
TRBJ1-4,TRBV12-3/TRBV12-4,13,ASRRQRSTNEKLF
TRBJ1-2,TRBV13,14,ASSLGAGMTDYGYT
TRBJ2-3,TRBV6-5,8,ASSKDTQY
TRBJ1-2,TRBV19,11,ASTPGQHYGYT
TRBJ1-1,TRBV15,14,ATSRATAVVGTEAF
TRBJ2-7,TRBV30,10,AWKQGTYEQY